This is a list of T cell receptor beta chains from one sample in a study of T cell responses to AZD1222 COVID-19 vaccine. Clones were sequenced by immunoSEQ multiplex PCR, and TCRdb holds only the in-frame ones, with some missing. Of 100,000 to 150,000 clones listed, roughly 90% are singletons. The sample consisted of peripheral blood, taken 28 days after the second AZD1222 dose. These receptors originate from an adult who received the AZD1222 COVID-19 vaccine. The CDR3 runs from the conserved cysteine through the conserved F or W. The D gene is left open where the match is weak.

cdr3_aa: CASSFAPEQQYF
j_call: TRBJ2-7
v_call: TRBV19
d_call: .

cdr3_aa: CASRTGIYNEQFF
j_call: TRBJ2-1
v_call: TRBV28
d_call: .

cdr3_aa: CASSAPDQPQHF
j_call: TRBJ1-5
v_call: TRBV6-5
d_call: .

cdr3_aa: CASSLALVGLLQETQYF
j_call: TRBJ2-5
v_call: TRBV7-9
d_call: .

cdr3_aa: CATSRIVESGGNTIYF
j_call: TRBJ1-3
v_call: TRBV15
d_call: .

cdr3_aa: CASSLARWGDNNEQFF
j_call: TRBJ2-1
v_call: TRBV28
d_call: .

cdr3_aa: CASSLGGGGYGYTF
j_call: TRBJ1-2
v_call: TRBV7-9
d_call: TRBD1

cdr3_aa: CASSLHLGSTGDTQYF
j_call: TRBJ2-3
v_call: TRBV5-8
d_call: .

cdr3_aa: CASSSWVGNQPQHF
j_call: TRBJ1-5
v_call: TRBV6-2/TRBV6-3
d_call: .

cdr3_aa: CASSEEGGPHNEQFF
j_call: TRBJ2-1
v_call: TRBV2
d_call: TRBD2

cdr3_aa: CASTRESWEETQYF
j_call: TRBJ2-5
v_call: TRBV6-5
d_call: .

cdr3_aa: CASSQGAGSPLHF
j_call: TRBJ1-6
v_call: TRBV2
d_call: TRBD1

cdr3_aa: CASSLVGYGYTF
j_call: TRBJ1-2
v_call: TRBV5-1
d_call: .

cdr3_aa: CASSKPGQMTYEQYF
j_call: TRBJ2-7
v_call: TRBV11-2
d_call: TRBD1

cdr3_aa: CASSMTSGSYEQYF
j_call: TRBJ2-7
v_call: TRBV19
d_call: TRBD2

cdr3_aa: CASSEAPWASRNYEQYF
j_call: TRBJ2-7
v_call: TRBV6-1
d_call: .

cdr3_aa: CASSLGGQAYGYTF
j_call: TRBJ1-2
v_call: TRBV28
d_call: TRBD1

cdr3_aa: CASSPSYAGPYEQYF
j_call: TRBJ2-7
v_call: TRBV14
d_call: .

cdr3_aa: CASSSTGIKTQYF
j_call: TRBJ2-5
v_call: TRBV28
d_call: .

cdr3_aa: CASSPRGTSGAQETQYF
j_call: TRBJ2-5
v_call: TRBV9
d_call: TRBD2

cdr3_aa: CASSVDGTSGNTDTQYF
j_call: TRBJ2-3
v_call: TRBV27
d_call: TRBD2

cdr3_aa: CASSPLASADTQYF
j_call: TRBJ2-3
v_call: TRBV18
d_call: .

cdr3_aa: CASRRASSTDTQYF
j_call: TRBJ2-3
v_call: TRBV19
d_call: .

cdr3_aa: CASSGARSYEQYF
j_call: TRBJ2-7
v_call: TRBV13
d_call: .

cdr3_aa: CASSYSPVSTDTQYF
j_call: TRBJ2-3
v_call: TRBV6-2/TRBV6-3
d_call: .

cdr3_aa: CASGVAGGYEQYF
j_call: TRBJ2-7
v_call: TRBV12-3/TRBV12-4
d_call: TRBD2

cdr3_aa: CASSLDEEGAGTDTQYF
j_call: TRBJ2-3
v_call: TRBV11-2
d_call: .

cdr3_aa: CASSSAGGTEAFF
j_call: TRBJ1-1
v_call: TRBV11-3
d_call: .

cdr3_aa: CSAWYNEQYF
j_call: TRBJ2-7
v_call: TRBV29-1
d_call: .

cdr3_aa: CASRTSGTNTQYF
j_call: TRBJ2-3
v_call: TRBV6-5
d_call: .

cdr3_aa: CASRQGQGFTEAFF
j_call: TRBJ1-1
v_call: TRBV2
d_call: TRBD1

cdr3_aa: CASSSRQGASYEQYF
j_call: TRBJ2-7
v_call: TRBV18
d_call: TRBD1